These 26 T cell receptor beta chains originate from one sample sequenced in a study of beta chain features in type 1 diabetes. Expressed TCRB transcripts were sequenced after all isolated RNA was converted to cDNA. Sequencing used immunoSEQ multiplex PCR; TCRdb keeps in-frame clones, though not all of them. The sample has some 350,000 clones, around a tenth seen once; the top ten hold approximately 0.55%. Study-level results: Within each of all four CD4+ subsets, Type 1 diabetes patients had TCRB CDR3s that were moderately but significantly shorter.

Their cognate antigens are unknown. The sequencing input was central memory CD4+ T cells from blood. All receptors come from a man aged 30 to 39 with type 1 diabetes.

The table lists this clone with many counts. The V and J genes are TRBV7-2 and TRBJ2-7; D unclear. Germline values: CDR1 SGHTA, CDR2 FQGNSA. There are 14 residues in the CDR3. The V end was cut by 5 bases, the J end by 0 bases, with 11 bases between. The CDR3, as DNA: TGTGCCAGCAGCCAAACCTACCTCTCCTACGAGCAGTACTTC. Translation gives CASSQTYLSYEQYF. The full variable domain, completed using reference TRBV7-2 and TRBJ2-7, is GAGVSQSPSNKVTEKGKDVELRCDPISGHTALYWYRQSLGQGLEFLIYFQGNSAPDKSGLPSDRFSAERTGGSVSTLTIQRTQQEDSAVYLCASSQTYLSYEQYFGPGTRLTVT.

This clone was detected only a few times. The chain links TRBV6-5 to TRBJ2-1; TRBD1 aligns across 9 bases. CDR3 length: 15 amino acids. Germline V gene sequence: CDR1 MNHEY, CDR2 SVGAGI. The V and J ends lost 0 bases and 5 bases, in that order; junction bases with no gene match: 2. Written as DNA, the CDR3 is TGTGCCAGCAGTTACTCAGGACAGGGGAACAATGAGCAGTTCTTC. As protein: CASSYSGQGNNEQFF.

This chain links TRBV7-9 with TRBJ2-3; D is undetermined. Germline V gene lookup returns CDR1 SEHNR and CDR2 FQNEAQ (reference sequence). Trimming took off 5 bases at V and 6 bases at J, with 9 bases between the two ends. The CDR3 is made up of 12 amino acids. DNA of the CDR3: TGTGCCAGCAGCCTTTGGATGGATACGCAGTATTTT. It specifies CASSLWMDTQYF.

There are many counts of this clone. The rearrangement uses TRBV28 and TRBJ2-7; D is perhaps TRBD1 (6 bases). CDR3 length equals 16 residues. Germline loops: CDR1 MDHEN, CDR2 SYDVKM. V lost 4 bases and J 3 bases, leaving 19 bases between the germline ends. The CDR3 region has the DNA TGTGCCAGCAGTTCCGCCGTAGGGGGAGCGCTCTACGAGCAGTACTTC. Its translation: CASSSAVGGALYEQYF.

This clone was seen only a few times. This sequence joins TRBV15 and TRBJ1-1; D is undetermined. Trimming shortened V by 0 bases and J by 3 bases, and 8 bases separated the two germline ends. Germline values: CDR1 LNHNV, CDR2 YYDKDF (reference sequence). This CDR3 is built from 14 residues. CDR3: CATSRDQEDTEAFF. In DNA form, the CDR3 reads TGTGCCACCAGCAGAGATCAGGAAGACACTGAAGCTTTCTTT.

The J gene is TRBJ2-5, the V gene TRBV6-5, with D perhaps TRBD2 (5 bases). This CDR3 comprises 15 residues. Germline V CDR1 and CDR2: MNHEY, SVGAGI. V dropped 6 bases and J dropped 0 bases, with 14 bases sitting between them. The CDR3 loop is CASSRMRADQETQYF. The CDR3 nucleotides read TGTGCCAGCAGCCGAATGAGGGCAGACCAAGAGACCCAGTACTTC.

This clone appeared many times. The chain employs TRBV28 and TRBJ2-6; D gene uncertain. The CDR3 contains 16 residues. Germline V gives CDR1 MDHEN, CDR2 SYDVKM. With 5 bases removed from V and 0 bases from J, the gap between germline ends came to 11 bases. The CDR3: CASSLRGFSGANVLTF. In nucleotides, the CDR3 is TGTGCCAGCAGTCTCCGAGGTTTCTCTGGGGCCAACGTCCTGACTTTC.

This clone was detected only a few times. The chain couples TRBV6-1 to TRBJ1-4, with 9 bases lining up with TRBD1. The trim removed 6 bases at V and 6 bases at J, leaving 8 bases unmatched. CDR1 is MNHNS and CDR2 is SASEGT in the germline V gene. The CDR3 is made up of 15 amino acids. The CDR3 is CASRPRDRVDEKLFF. CDR3 bases: TGTGCCAGCAGACCGCGGGACAGGGTCGATGAAAAACTGTTTTTT.

This clone was counted at least ten times. The chain joins TRBV6-6 to TRBJ2-5; 9 nucleotides line up with TRBD1. Per germline, CDR1 MNHNY and CDR2 SVGAGI (reference sequence). J lost 5 bases, V lost 5 bases, and 9 bases had no gene match. CDR3 length: 15 residues. In nucleotides, the CDR3 is TGTGCCAGCAGTAGAACGGGACAGGGAGGGGAGACCCAGTACTTC. This sequence encodes CASSRTGQGGETQYF.

The chain couples TRBV19 to TRBJ2-1; D perhaps matches TRBD1 (6 bases). Trimming left V 6 bases short and J 2 bases short, with 17 bases between. Germline assignment: CDR1 LNHDA and CDR2 SQIVND (reference sequence). CDR3 length: 16 amino acids. The CDR3 loop reads CASSPVQGRAYNEQFF. The CDR3 DNA follows: TGTGCCAGTAGCCCGGTCCAGGGGAGAGCCTACAATGAGCAGTTCTTC.

This clone was found many times. At the DNA level, this CDR3 is encoded by other sequences in the same sample as well. CDR3 amino acids: CASSVAPGGYEQYF. CDR3 coding DNA: TGTGCCAGCAGCGTAGCCCCAGGGGGCTACGAGCAGTACTTC. The V gene is TRBV9, the J gene TRBJ2-7, with 7 nucleotides matching TRBD1. This CDR3 has 14 residues. After removal of 0 bases from V and 3 bases from J, the junction contained 3 bases not matched to a gene. The germline V gene has CDR1 SGDLS and CDR2 YYNGEE.

This clone has only a few counts. This sample includes further DNA sequences coding for the same CDR3. J is TRBJ2-1 and V is TRBV4-3; D is undetermined. The CDR3 consists of 15 residues. V lost 1 base to trimming and J lost 1 base, with 8 bases between them. Germline V gene lookup returns CDR1 LGHNA and CDR2 YSLEER. The CDR3: CASSQAGGSYNEQFF. CDR3 bases: TGCGCCAGCAGCCAAGCGGGTGGGTCCTACAATGAGCAGTTCTTC.

V usage is TRBV5-1 and J usage is TRBJ2-3; D is possibly TRBD1 (6 bases). V lost 4 bases and J lost 4, with 19 bases in between. Per the germline V gene, CDR1 is SGHRS and CDR2 is YFSETQ. The CDR3 runs 16 residues. As DNA, the CDR3 is TGCGCCAGCAGCCAGACAGGTTCCGGTCCGGCAGATACGCAGTATTTT. It translates to CASSQTGSGPADTQYF.

The genes are TRBV14 and TRBJ2-1, with D uncertain. Trimming removed 2 bases at V and 9 bases at J, with 8 bases between. Per germline, CDR1 SGHDN and CDR2 FVKESK. CDR3 length equals 12 residues. The CDR3 protein is CASSQPWSEQFF. The CDR3 DNA reads as TGTGCCAGCAGCCAACCGTGGAGTGAGCAGTTCTTC.

This clone turned up a few times. The J gene is TRBJ1-5, the V gene TRBV28, with D unresolved. Germline CDR1 is MDHEN and CDR2 is SYDVKM. The germline V and J ends were trimmed by 3 bases and 6 bases, with 12 bases remaining between them. The CDR3 runs to 14 residues. The CDR3 DNA sequence: TGTGCCAGCAGTTTCGTCGAGCGGAGTCAGCCCCAGCATTTT. This sequence encodes CASSFVERSQPQHF.

The genes are TRBV5-1 and TRBJ2-1, with 10 positions matching TRBD2. The germline CDR1 and CDR2 sequences are SGHRS and YFSETQ. CDR3 size: 15 residues. Trimming at V came to 4 bases and at J to 3 bases, leaving 4 bases not matched to a gene. CDR3 DNA: TGCGCCAGCAGCCCGGGGACTAGCGACTACAATGAGCAGTTCTTC. Translation: CASSPGTSDYNEQFF.

This clone has a handful of counts. Other nucleotide sequences from this sample produce the same CDR3. The genes are TRBV28 and TRBJ2-7; D is unclear. The CDR3 runs to 13 residues. V was clipped by 2 bases and J by 1 base, with 6 bases between them. Germline CDR1 reads MDHEN; CDR2 reads SYDVKM. The CDR3, as DNA: TGTGCCAGCAGTTTAACGGCGTCCTACGAGCAGTACTTC. It yields the protein CASSLTASYEQYF.

The V and J genes are TRBV29-1 and TRBJ1-2; the match to TRBD1 covers 10 bases. Germline trimming cut 6 bases from V and 4 bases from J; bases unmatched to any gene: 5. Looked up from germline, CDR1 is SQVTM and CDR2 is ANQGSEA. The CDR3 extends over 13 amino acids. The DNA of the CDR3 is TGCAGCGTCCGGACAGGGGGGGTCTATGGCTACACCTTC. This encodes CSVRTGGVYGYTF.

This clone was detected only a few times. The chain carries TRBV7-9 and TRBJ1-2; D not resolved. The V gene lost 4 bases and the J gene lost 7 bases, with 16 bases spanning the gap. The CDR3 covers 14 residues. Germline V gives CDR1 SEHNR, CDR2 FQNEAQ (reference sequence). The CDR3 is CASSSLDLKGGYTF. The CDR3 coding sequence is TGTGCCAGCAGCTCCCTGGACCTTAAGGGTGGCTACACCTTC.

There are a few counts of this clone. The chain combines TRBV13 with TRBJ2-6; 7 bases are shared with TRBD2. The CDR3 has 16 residues. Looked up from germline, CDR1 is PRHDT and CDR2 is FYEKMQ (reference sequence). Trimming at V came to 6 bases and at J to 2 bases, leaving 7 bases not matched to a gene. CDR3 bases: TGTGCCAGCAGTTACTCCGGGAGGCCTGGGGCCAACGTCCTGACTTTC. It yields the protein CASSYSGRPGANVLTF.

This clone has more than one count but fewer than ten. This chain connects TRBV5-1 to TRBJ1-1, with 7 bases identical to TRBD1. Germline V gives CDR1 SGHRS, CDR2 YFSETQ. The CDR3 length is 12 residues. Trimming at V came to 4 bases and at J to 6 bases, leaving 3 bases not matched to a gene. The CDR3 here is CASSTDRAEAFF. CDR3 DNA: TGCGCCAGCAGCACCGACAGGGCTGAAGCTTTCTTT.

This clone was seen at least ten times. The chain links TRBV28 to TRBJ1-4; 9 bases are shared with TRBD1. In germline, CDR1 is MDHEN, CDR2 SYDVKM. The CDR3 extends over 15 amino acids. Unmatched junction bases numbered 4, after V lost 6 bases and J lost 2 bases. CDR3 sequence: CASSPGQGTNEKLFF. CDR3 DNA sequence: TGTGCCAGCAGCCCTGGACAGGGGACTAATGAAAAACTGTTTTTT.

The V call is TRBV27, the J call TRBJ2-7; the D is unclear. CDR3 size: 13 residues. Deletions cut 3 bases from V and 3 bases from J, with 9 bases between. The germline V gene encodes CDR1 MNHEY and CDR2 SMNVEV (reference sequence). The CDR3 loop reads CASSLYSHYEQYF. CDR3 sequence (DNA): TGTGCCAGCAGTTTGTACAGTCACTACGAGCAGTACTTC.

This clone was counted between two and nine times. The chain uses TRBV6-5 and TRBJ1-2; perhaps TRBD1 as D (5 bases). The V gene lost 2 bases and the J gene lost 6 bases, with 13 bases spanning the gap. There are 14 residues in the CDR3. Germline loops: CDR1 MNHEY, CDR2 SVGAGI. CDR3 bases: TGTGCCAGCAGTTACCTCCAGGGCGAGGATGGCTACACCTTC. Translated: CASSYLQGEDGYTF.

The V call is TRBV19, the J call TRBJ2-1; a possible D gene is TRBD2 (5 bases). This CDR3 has 13 amino acids. With 6 bases removed from V and 9 bases from J, the gap between germline ends came to 15 bases. Germline V gene data show CDR1 as LNHDA and CDR2 as SQIVND (reference sequence). CDR3 amino acids: CASRPRLASEQFF. CDR3 coding DNA: TGTGCCAGTAGGCCGAGGCTAGCTAGTGAGCAGTTCTTC.

The chain has TRBV11-3 and TRBJ2-2; TRBD2 matches 8 bases. Germline V CDR1 and CDR2: SGHNT, YENEEA. The CDR3 consists of 14 residues. The ends lost 5 bases at V and 6 bases at J; junction bases unmatched: 5. The CDR3 spells CASSRGTSAGELFF. The CDR3 coding sequence is TGTGCCAGCAGCCGGGGGACTAGTGCCGGGGAGCTGTTTTTT.